This T cell receptor beta chain was sequenced for a study of cytomegalovirus exposure and HLA in healthy donors. Study outcomes and limitations: Using a false discovery rate of 0.05, a later analysis showed that fewer than 20,000 TCR beta sequences were associated with HLA alleles.

Germline loops: CDR1 GTSNPN, CDR2 SVGIG (reference sequence). The CDR3 consists of 14 residues. The germline V and J ends were trimmed by 3 bases and 0 bases, with 10 bases remaining between them. This clone turned up a few times. Its antigen is as yet unknown. PCR was performed using 60 Vbeta and 13 Jbeta primers. The protocol was immunoSEQ multiplex PCR, while the TCRdb copy is restricted to in-frame clones and leaves out a portion. The data contain under 200,000 clones, around 73% of them singletons. The clonotype originates from a woman in her late teens or twenties in good health and CMV-seropositive. V and J are TRBV30 and TRBJ2-3; D is perhaps TRBD1 (6 bases). The sequenced sample consisted of PBMCs. The CDR3 region has the DNA TGTGCCTGGAGCGCACAGGGTAGCACAGATACGCAGTATTTT. This gives the protein CAWSAQGSTDTQYF.